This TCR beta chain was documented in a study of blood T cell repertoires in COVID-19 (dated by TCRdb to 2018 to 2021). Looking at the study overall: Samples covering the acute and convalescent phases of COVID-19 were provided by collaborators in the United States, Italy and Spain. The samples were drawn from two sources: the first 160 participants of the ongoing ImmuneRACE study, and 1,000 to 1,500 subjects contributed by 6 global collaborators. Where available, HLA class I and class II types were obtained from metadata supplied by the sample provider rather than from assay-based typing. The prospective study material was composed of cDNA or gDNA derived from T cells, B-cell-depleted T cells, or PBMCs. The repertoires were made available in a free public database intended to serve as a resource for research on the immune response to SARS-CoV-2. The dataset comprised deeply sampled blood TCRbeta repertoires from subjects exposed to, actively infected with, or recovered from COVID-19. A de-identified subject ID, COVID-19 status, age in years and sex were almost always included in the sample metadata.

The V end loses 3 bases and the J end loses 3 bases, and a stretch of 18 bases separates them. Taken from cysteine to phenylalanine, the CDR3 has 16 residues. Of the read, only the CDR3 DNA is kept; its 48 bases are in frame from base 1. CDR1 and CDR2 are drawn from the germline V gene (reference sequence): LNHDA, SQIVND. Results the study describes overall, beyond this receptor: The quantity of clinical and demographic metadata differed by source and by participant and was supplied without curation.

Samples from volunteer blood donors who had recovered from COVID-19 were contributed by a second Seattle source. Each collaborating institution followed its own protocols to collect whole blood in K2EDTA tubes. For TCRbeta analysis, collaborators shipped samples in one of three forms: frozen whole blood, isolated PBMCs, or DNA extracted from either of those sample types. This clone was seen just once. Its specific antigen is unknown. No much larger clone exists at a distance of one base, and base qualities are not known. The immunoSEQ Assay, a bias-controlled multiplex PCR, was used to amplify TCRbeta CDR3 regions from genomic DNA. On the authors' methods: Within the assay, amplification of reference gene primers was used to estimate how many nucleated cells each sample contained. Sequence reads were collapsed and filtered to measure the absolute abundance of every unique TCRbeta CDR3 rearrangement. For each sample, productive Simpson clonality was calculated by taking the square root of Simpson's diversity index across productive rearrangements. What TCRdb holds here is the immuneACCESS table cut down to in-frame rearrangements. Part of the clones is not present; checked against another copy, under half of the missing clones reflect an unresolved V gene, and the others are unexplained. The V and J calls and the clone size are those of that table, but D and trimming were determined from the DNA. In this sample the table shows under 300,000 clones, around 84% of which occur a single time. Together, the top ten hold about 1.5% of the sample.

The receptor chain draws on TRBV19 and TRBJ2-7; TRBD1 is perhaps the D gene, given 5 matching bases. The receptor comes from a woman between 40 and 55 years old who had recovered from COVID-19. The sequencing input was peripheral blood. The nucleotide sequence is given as TGTGCCAGTAGTATGGCGGTTCGGTGGGGCCACTACGAGCAGTACTTC. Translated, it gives CASSMAVRWGHYEQYF.